This TCR beta chain stems from a study of blood T cell repertoires in COVID-19. Study context: Collection of acute and convalescent COVID-19 samples took place in the United States, Italy and Spain. Sources were T cells, B-cell-depleted T cells, or PBMCs; the material itself was cDNA or gDNA.

Original analysis: Counts of nucleated cells, estimated from reference gene primer amplification, were obtained. Measured with immunoSEQ multiplex PCR; TCRdb has only the in-frame clones, and not every one. V and J calls and clone size are given by that table; D and trimming were obtained from the DNA. The repertoire holds hundreds of thousands of clones, with 60% to 75% as singletons. The CDR3 contains 14 residues. Germline loops: CDR1 SGHAT, CDR2 FQNNGV. The junction had 4 bases not matched to a gene; V was cut back by 5 bases and J by 2 bases. Sequenced: peripheral blood. The TCR originated in a woman of 80 years or more with acute or convalescent COVID-19. V is TRBV11-2 and J is TRBJ2-7; 9 nucleotides agree with TRBD1. The CDR3 spells CASSPWTGAYEQYF. The CDR3 DNA sequence: TGTGCCAGCAGCCCGTGGACAGGGGCCTACGAGCAGTACTTC. Together with reference TRBV11-2 and TRBJ2-7, the CDR3 gives the full variable domain: EAGVAQSPRYKIIEKRQSVAFWCNPISGHATLYWYQQILGQGPKLLIQFQNNGVVDDSQLPKDRFSAERLKGVDSTLKIQPAKLEDSAVYLCASSPWTGAYEQYFGPGTRLTVT.